This is a list of T cell receptor beta chains from one sample in a study of control samples from healthy donors and cancer patients. Some clones are missing from TCRdb's copy, which holds only in-frame ones; the method was immunoSEQ multiplex PCR. The repertoire holds approximately 120,000 clones, with about 89% as singletons. Material: blood. The receptors stem from a woman between 50 and 59 years old in good health. Both conserved end residues are part of each CDR3. A D gene is named only where the DNA matches it firmly. The size of a clone is reported for some rows only, either as once, few or many, or as a class for expanded clones.

>TRBV28|TRBJ1-4|-|-
TGTGCCAGCAGTTTAGCTGGGGGAACTAATGAAAAACTGTTTTTT
CASSLAGGTNEKLFF
>TRBV6-2/TRBV6-3|TRBJ1-1|-|-
TGTGCCAGCACCCCCTGGGGGGGGAATCACACTGAAGCTTTCTTT
CASTPWGGNHTEAFF
>TRBV12-3/TRBV12-4|TRBJ2-3|-|-
TGTGCCAGCAGTTTCCGGGTGTTGGATACGCAGTATTTT
CASSFRVLDTQYF
>TRBV28|TRBJ1-5|-|TRBD1
TGTGCCAGCAGTCCTGGGACAGTACTTCAGCCCCAGCATTTT
CASSPGTVLQPQHF
>TRBV7-8|TRBJ1-5|-|-
TGTGCCAGCAGGGAGGGGGAGAGCAATCAGCCCCAGCATTTT
CASREGESNQPQHF
>TRBV21-1|TRBJ2-1|-|-
TGTGCCAGCAGCAAAGCTCCCGGGACAGAAGACAATGAGCAGTTCTTC
CASSKAPGTEDNEQFF
>TRBV5-6|TRBJ2-7|-|-
TGTGCCAGCAGCTTAACAGGGTTTTCGAGGAACGAGCAGTACTTC
CASSLTGFSRNEQYF
>TRBV29-1|TRBJ1-3|-|-
TGCAGCGTTGCGTGGGATACCAGACCGGGACTCCGGGGGGACACCATATATTTT
CSVAWDTRPGLRGDTIYF
>TRBV7-3|TRBJ2-3|-|-
TGTGCCAGCAGCCCCGGGGAGTTACCCACAGATACGCAGTATTTT
CASSPGELPTDTQYF
>TRBV15|TRBJ1-6|-|TRBD1
TGTGCCACCCGAGGGACAGGGGCCTCCTATAATTCACCCCTCCACTTT
CATRGTGASYNSPLHF
>TRBV6-4|TRBJ2-2|once|TRBD2
TGTGCCAGCAGTATTATAGCGGGATTGGCCGGGGAGCTGTTTTTT
CASSIIAGLAGELFF
>TRBV19|TRBJ2-7|-|TRBD1
TGTGCCAGTACTCCATCCGGGACAGGCCTCTACGAGCAGTACTTC
CASTPSGTGLYEQYF
>TRBV5-8|TRBJ1-3|-|-
TGTGCCAGCAGCTTGGCCCCCCCTGGAAACACCATATATTTT
CASSLAPPGNTIYF
>TRBV3-1/TRBV3-2|TRBJ2-5|-|TRBD2
TGTGCCAGCAGCCAAGGTGGTTGGGGACGGGAGGGGGAGACCCAGTACTTC
CASSQGGWGREGETQYF
>TRBV16|TRBJ2-1|-|-
TGTGCCAGCAGCCTCACGAGGCGGGGGCGAACCTACAATGAGCAGTTCTTC
CASSLTRRGRTYNEQFF
>TRBV5-4|TRBJ2-1|-|TRBD1
TGTGCCAGCATCCCCGGGACAGGGGGCAGGAATGAGCAGTTCTTC
CASIPGTGGRNEQFF
>TRBV7-9|TRBJ2-5|-|-
TGTGCCAGCAGCTTATCCATGGGGGTGGCAGAGACCCAGTACTTC
CASSLSMGVAETQYF
>TRBV7-9|TRBJ2-1|-|TRBD1
TGTGCCAGCAGCCAAACAGGGGTCTACAATGAGCAGTTCTTC
CASSQTGVYNEQFF
>TRBV7-2|TRBJ2-1|-|-
TGTGCCAGCAGCTTATCTTGGGGTCCCTCCTACAATGAGCAGTTCTTC
CASSLSWGPSYNEQFF
>TRBV6-6|TRBJ1-1|-|-
TGTGCCAGCAGTTACACCCGTCAAGAAGCTTTCTTT
CASSYTRQEAFF
>TRBV10-3|TRBJ2-5|-|TRBD2
TGTGCCATCAGCCCAACCGAACTAGCGGTCGGGCAAGAGACCCAGTACTTC
CAISPTELAVGQETQYF
>TRBV12-3/TRBV12-4|TRBJ1-6|-|-
TGTGCCAGCAGTTCCCGGAACTCACCCCTCCACTTT
CASSSRNSPLHF
>TRBV5-1|TRBJ2-1|-|-
TGCGCCAGCAGCTCGACGGGGGGCCCCTACAATGAGCAGTTCTTC
CASSSTGGPYNEQFF
>TRBV5-1|TRBJ1-1|-|-
TGCGCCAGCAGCTTGTCGAAAGGGAACACTGAAGCTTTCTTT
CASSLSKGNTEAFF
>TRBV15|TRBJ2-1|-|TRBD2
TGTGCCACCAGCAGAGATCGGACTAGCGGTGGTGAGCAGTTCTTC
CATSRDRTSGGEQFF
>TRBV30|TRBJ1-2|once|-
TGTGCCTGGAGTGTATCCGGCGGCTACACCTTC
CAWSVSGGYTF
>TRBV4-3|TRBJ2-6|-|-
TGCGCCAGCAGCGATCCGATGTCCGGGGCCAACGTCCTGACTTTC
CASSDPMSGANVLTF
>TRBV6-6|TRBJ1-4|-|-
TGCCCCCCCAGGGGAGAAAAACTGTTTTTT
CPPRGEKLFF
>TRBV3-1/TRBV3-2|TRBJ1-3|-|-
TGTGCCAGCAGCCCGAACTCTGGAAACACCATATATTTT
CASSPNSGNTIYF
>TRBV16|TRBJ1-1|-|-
TGTGCCAGCAGCGTTACGACAGTAGCCACTGAAGCTTTCTTT
CASSVTTVATEAFF
>TRBV21-1|TRBJ1-5|few|-
TGTGCCAGCAGCAAAGGGTCCTCCGATAGCAATCAGCCCCAGCATTTT
CASSKGSSDSNQPQHF
>TRBV11-2|TRBJ2-3|once|TRBD2
TGTGCCAGCAGCTTATTCGGGGGAGGGCGGGGAGATACGCAGTATTTT
CASSLFGGGRGDTQYF
>TRBV10-1|TRBJ2-7|-|-
TGCGCCAGCAGTCGGACCCAGTACGAGCAGTACTTC
CASSRTQYEQYF
>TRBV2|TRBJ2-7|-|-
TGTGCCAGGCGCAGGGTAGCTGACCACGAGCAGTACTTC
CARRRVADHEQYF
>TRBV5-1|TRBJ1-1|once|-
TGCGCCAGCAGCTTCGGACTCCAAGAGAGGACTGAAGCTTTCTTT
CASSFGLQERTEAFF
>TRBV29-1|TRBJ2-1|-|-
TGCAGCGTCCTGGGGGGTAGCGGCTCCTACAATGAGCAGTTCTTC
CSVLGGSGSYNEQFF
>TRBV12-3/TRBV12-4|TRBJ1-1|-|-
TGTGCCAGCAGTTTAGGCCTTAACACTGAAGCTTTCTTT
CASSLGLNTEAFF
>TRBV27|TRBJ2-3|-|-
TGTGCCAGCAGTTTAGACAGGTCCCCTAGCACAGATACGCAGTATTTT
CASSLDRSPSTDTQYF
>TRBV11-2|TRBJ2-2|-|-
TGTGCCAGCAGCCCATACAGGCTAGCTAGCACCGGGGAGCTGTTTTTT
CASSPYRLASTGELFF
>TRBV4-3|TRBJ2-1|-|-
TGCGCCAGCAGCCAAGATTTGACAATCTGGGAGCAGTTCTTC
CASSQDLTIWEQFF
>TRBV7-8|TRBJ2-4|-|-
TGTGCCAGCAGCTCGCCGACCTCCGGGCCTCAAAACATTCAGTACTTC
CASSSPTSGPQNIQYF
>TRBV19|TRBJ2-5|-|-
TGTGCCAGTAGTATTTCGCAGACCCAGTACTTC
CASSISQTQYF
>TRBV14|TRBJ1-1|-|TRBD1
TGTGCCAGCAGCCAATGGACAGGGGTTACTGAAGCTTTCTTT
CASSQWTGVTEAFF
>TRBV11-2|TRBJ2-1|-|-
TGTGCCAGCAGCAACAGGGTATATGAGCAGTTCTTC
CASSNRVYEQFF
>TRBV27|TRBJ2-7|-|-
TGTGCCAGCAGTTTCAGGGCTTTCTACGAGCAGTACTTC
CASSFRAFYEQYF
>TRBV18|TRBJ1-3|-|-
TGTGCCAGCTCACCACGGGAGGGTGCCGGAAACACCATATATTTT
CASSPREGAGNTIYF
>TRBV28|TRBJ1-4|-|-
TGTGCCAGCAGCAATCTAACAGGGAGGGCTAATGAAAAACTGTTTTTT
CASSNLTGRANEKLFF
>TRBV2|TRBJ2-3|-|TRBD2
TGTGCCAGCAGTTTAATAGCGGGAGGGCTGAGCACAGATACGCAGTATTTT
CASSLIAGGLSTDTQYF
>TRBV3-1/TRBV3-2|TRBJ1-1|-|TRBD1
TGTGCCAGCAGCCTCCGGGACAGGTCACCAAACACTGAAGCTTTCTTT
CASSLRDRSPNTEAFF
>TRBV5-1|TRBJ2-2|-|-
TGCGCCAGCAGCTTGAAAGACTCCACCGGGGAGCTGTTTTTT
CASSLKDSTGELFF